A selection of T cell receptor beta chains follows, all from one sample in a study of blood T cell repertoires in COVID-19. TCRdb keeps only in-frame clones here, not all; method: immunoSEQ multiplex PCR. Here the sample spans around 36,000 clones, 89% being singletons. Specimen: peripheral blood. The receptors here all came from a human donor in a cohort sampled during active COVID-19. CDR3s include the opening cysteine and the closing phenylalanine or tryptophan. A D gene is named only where the DNA matches it firmly. Clone size is not always given. Where it is, it says once, few, many or a class for expanded clones.

j_gene: TRBJ1-2; abundance: -; v_gene: TRBV3-1/TRBV3-2; d_gene: TRBD1; CDR3nt: TGTGCCAGCAGCCAAGCCGGACAGGGGGCTCTTGGCTACACCTTC; CDR3aa: CASSQAGQGALGYTF
j_gene: TRBJ2-1; abundance: -; v_gene: TRBV7-9; d_gene: TRBD1; CDR3nt: TGTGCCAGCAGCTATACGGGACAGGTGAATGATGAGCAGTTCTTC; CDR3aa: CASSYTGQVNDEQFF
j_gene: TRBJ1-1; abundance: -; v_gene: TRBV5-1; d_gene: -; CDR3nt: TGCGCCAGCAGCTCCATCGGGGGGCTCGACACTGAAGCTTTCTTT; CDR3aa: CASSSIGGLDTEAFF
j_gene: TRBJ2-7; abundance: -; v_gene: TRBV10-1; d_gene: -; CDR3nt: TGCGCCAGCAGTGAGCGTGCCGGGTCTCTGCTGTACGAGCAGTACTTC; CDR3aa: CASSERAGSLLYEQYF
j_gene: TRBJ2-7; abundance: -; v_gene: TRBV7-2; d_gene: TRBD1; CDR3nt: TGTGCCAGCAGCTCCGGGACAGGGGCGTTCGAGCAGTACTTC; CDR3aa: CASSSGTGAFEQYF
j_gene: TRBJ1-1; abundance: -; v_gene: TRBV27; d_gene: -; CDR3nt: TGTGCCAGCAGTTTATGGAGAGAAAAGGGGACTGAAGCTTTCTTT; CDR3aa: CASSLWREKGTEAFF
j_gene: TRBJ2-3; abundance: -; v_gene: TRBV5-1; d_gene: TRBD2; CDR3nt: TGCGCCAGCAGCTTGTTAACTAGCGGGAGGGGTGTCGCAGATACGCAGTATTTT; CDR3aa: CASSLLTSGRGVADTQYF
j_gene: TRBJ2-7; abundance: -; v_gene: TRBV7-9; d_gene: TRBD1; CDR3nt: TGTGCCAGCAGCCTGACCCCGACAGGGAGCTACGAGCAGTACTTC; CDR3aa: CASSLTPTGSYEQYF
j_gene: TRBJ2-1; abundance: -; v_gene: TRBV12-5; d_gene: TRBD2; CDR3nt: TGTGCTAGTGGTTTGGACTCGGGGGGTGGCAATGAGCAGTTCTTC; CDR3aa: CASGLDSGGGNEQFF
j_gene: TRBJ1-5; abundance: -; v_gene: TRBV9; d_gene: -; CDR3nt: TGTGCCAGCAGCGTAGGGGAGAACCAGCCCCAGCATTTT; CDR3aa: CASSVGENQPQHF
j_gene: TRBJ1-2; abundance: -; v_gene: TRBV20-1; d_gene: -; CDR3nt: TGCAGTGCTAGACGTTTCTATGGCTACACCTTC; CDR3aa: CSARRFYGYTF
j_gene: TRBJ2-4; abundance: -; v_gene: TRBV11-2; d_gene: -; CDR3nt: TGTGCCAGCAGCTTAGAGGCAAACCTGGCCAAAAACATTCAGTACTTC; CDR3aa: CASSLEANLAKNIQYF
j_gene: TRBJ1-2; abundance: -; v_gene: TRBV29-1; d_gene: TRBD1; CDR3nt: TGCAGCGTTGCCGCGACAGGGGGCTCCCTCTATGGCTACACCTTC; CDR3aa: CSVAATGGSLYGYTF
j_gene: TRBJ2-7; abundance: -; v_gene: TRBV11-2; d_gene: -; CDR3nt: TGTGCCAGCAGCTTAGTAGGCGGTTCAGGGTACGAGCAGTACTTC; CDR3aa: CASSLVGGSGYEQYF
j_gene: TRBJ2-3; abundance: -; v_gene: TRBV29-1; d_gene: TRBD1; CDR3nt: TGCAGCGTTGCAAGGGTGGGGACAGCAGATACGCAGTATTTT; CDR3aa: CSVARVGTADTQYF
j_gene: TRBJ1-1; abundance: -; v_gene: TRBV10-3; d_gene: TRBD1; CDR3nt: TGTGCCATCAGGGACAGGGTGATGAACACTGAAGCTTTCTTT; CDR3aa: CAIRDRVMNTEAFF
j_gene: TRBJ2-7; abundance: once; v_gene: TRBV25-1; d_gene: TRBD2; CDR3nt: TGTGCCAGCAGCGAGGGACTAGTCCCCTACGAGCAGTACTTC; CDR3aa: CASSEGLVPYEQYF
j_gene: TRBJ2-5; abundance: once; v_gene: TRBV5-1; d_gene: TRBD2; CDR3nt: TGCGCCAGCAGCGGGGCGAGCGGGGGGTCGATAGAGACCCAGTACTTC; CDR3aa: CASSGASGGSIETQYF
j_gene: TRBJ1-1; abundance: -; v_gene: TRBV11-2; d_gene: TRBD1; CDR3nt: TGTGCCAGCAGCTTAGCGACAGGGGGCCCCACTGAAGCTTTCTTT; CDR3aa: CASSLATGGPTEAFF
j_gene: TRBJ1-2; abundance: -; v_gene: TRBV2; d_gene: -; CDR3nt: TGTGCCAGCAGTGAAGGCCGGAACTATGGCTACACCTTC; CDR3aa: CASSEGRNYGYTF
j_gene: TRBJ2-7; abundance: -; v_gene: TRBV19; d_gene: TRBD1; CDR3nt: TGTGCCAGTAGTATAGCGGGACAGGGCTCCTACGAGCAGTACTTC; CDR3aa: CASSIAGQGSYEQYF
j_gene: TRBJ2-7; abundance: -; v_gene: TRBV7-2; d_gene: TRBD2; CDR3nt: TGTGCCAGCAGCCGGAGCCTAGCGGAAATCGAGCAGTACTTC; CDR3aa: CASSRSLAEIEQYF
j_gene: TRBJ2-5; abundance: -; v_gene: TRBV5-1; d_gene: TRBD2; CDR3nt: TGCGCCAGCCGCAGCGGGACTCAAGAGACCCAGTACTTC; CDR3aa: CASRSGTQETQYF
j_gene: TRBJ1-2; abundance: -; v_gene: TRBV3-1/TRBV3-2; d_gene: TRBD1; CDR3nt: TGTGCCAGCAGCCTGGGGACAGAGTCGGGCGGCTACACCTTC; CDR3aa: CASSLGTESGGYTF
j_gene: TRBJ1-1; abundance: -; v_gene: TRBV28; d_gene: -; CDR3nt: TGTGCCAGCAGTTTTCTAAGGAGGAACACTGAAGCTTTCTTT; CDR3aa: CASSFLRRNTEAFF
j_gene: TRBJ2-5; abundance: -; v_gene: TRBV30; d_gene: -; CDR3nt: TGTGCCTGGAACAAAGCGCTACAAGAGACCCAGTACTTC; CDR3aa: CAWNKALQETQYF
j_gene: TRBJ2-7; abundance: -; v_gene: TRBV2; d_gene: -; CDR3nt: TGTGCCAGCAGTGTGTCAGGGGGGGAGCAGTACTTC; CDR3aa: CASSVSGGEQYF
j_gene: TRBJ2-7; abundance: -; v_gene: TRBV11-2; d_gene: TRBD1; CDR3nt: TGTGCCAGCAGCCCCTTTTCTGGACAGGGCCTGGAGGCGCAGTACTTC; CDR3aa: CASSPFSGQGLEAQYF
j_gene: TRBJ2-7; abundance: -; v_gene: TRBV12-3/TRBV12-4; d_gene: -; CDR3nt: TGTGCCAGCAGCCAATTCTACGAGCAGTACTTC; CDR3aa: CASSQFYEQYF
j_gene: TRBJ2-1; abundance: -; v_gene: TRBV19; d_gene: TRBD1; CDR3nt: TGTGCCAGTAGTTTGACAGGGGGCAATGAGCAGTTCTTC; CDR3aa: CASSLTGGNEQFF
j_gene: TRBJ2-7; abundance: -; v_gene: TRBV13; d_gene: TRBD2; CDR3nt: TGTGCCAGCAGCTCCCGACTAAGAGCGGGAGGGAGCTCCTACGAGCAGTACTTC; CDR3aa: CASSSRLRAGGSSYEQYF
j_gene: TRBJ2-7; abundance: once; v_gene: TRBV7-2; d_gene: TRBD1; CDR3nt: TGTGCCAGCAGCTTTCAGGGGGCCCTCGAGCAGTACTTC; CDR3aa: CASSFQGALEQYF
j_gene: TRBJ2-1; abundance: -; v_gene: TRBV3-1/TRBV3-2; d_gene: -; CDR3nt: TGTGCCAGCAGCCAAGGCCAGGGGGGTCACAATGAGCAGTTCTTC; CDR3aa: CASSQGQGGHNEQFF
j_gene: TRBJ2-2; abundance: -; v_gene: TRBV2; d_gene: TRBD1; CDR3nt: TGTGCCAGCAGTCGACAGGGGACCGGGGAGCTGTTTTTT; CDR3aa: CASSRQGTGELFF
j_gene: TRBJ2-3; abundance: -; v_gene: TRBV7-2; d_gene: TRBD1; CDR3nt: TGTGCCAGCAGCCCAACAGGGGGGTGGTTGGATACGCAGTATTTT; CDR3aa: CASSPTGGWLDTQYF
j_gene: TRBJ2-5; abundance: -; v_gene: TRBV3-1/TRBV3-2; d_gene: -; CDR3nt: TGTGCCAGCAGCCAAGGAACTAGTAGTGAGACCCAGTACTTC; CDR3aa: CASSQGTSSETQYF
j_gene: TRBJ2-2; abundance: -; v_gene: TRBV18; d_gene: TRBD2; CDR3nt: TGTGCCAGCTCACCATACGGACTAGCGGGGGCGAACACCGGGGAGCTGTTTTTT; CDR3aa: CASSPYGLAGANTGELFF
j_gene: TRBJ1-1; abundance: -; v_gene: TRBV28; d_gene: -; CDR3nt: TGTGCCAGCAGCCTACAGGGATTGAACACTGAAGCTTTCTTT; CDR3aa: CASSLQGLNTEAFF
j_gene: TRBJ1-6; abundance: -; v_gene: TRBV6-5; d_gene: -; CDR3nt: TGTGCCAGCAGTTACTCGACTAGAAGTGACTCACCCCTCCACTTT; CDR3aa: CASSYSTRSDSPLHF
j_gene: TRBJ1-4; abundance: -; v_gene: TRBV2; d_gene: -; CDR3nt: TGTGCCAGCAGTCGATCGATGCCGGACTTGGAAAAACTGTTTTTT; CDR3aa: CASSRSMPDLEKLFF
j_gene: TRBJ1-4; abundance: -; v_gene: TRBV29-1; d_gene: -; CDR3nt: TGCAGCGGGGGAGGGGGAAACGAAAAACTGTTTTTT; CDR3aa: CSGGGGNEKLFF